This T cell receptor beta chain comes out of a study of T cell responses to AZD1222 COVID-19 vaccine. Sequencing was performed with immunoSEQ multiplex PCR; in TCRdb, only in-frame clones are kept and a portion is missing. The table records about 97,000 clones, around 88% of them present only once. The V segment lost 0 bases and the J segment 7 bases; nucleotides outside the gene matches: 5. Germline CDR1 and CDR2: SGHTA and FQGTGA. The CDR3 runs to 15 residues. The rearrangement uses TRBV7-3 and TRBJ2-2, with 7 bases aligning to TRBD1. The TCR was taken from an adult in good health. The source was peripheral blood, collected on day 0 of AZD1222 vaccination. CDR3 DNA: TGTGCCAGCAGCTTAACAGGGGGCGAAATCGGGGAGCTGTTTTTT. Amino acid sequence: CASSLTGGEIGELFF.